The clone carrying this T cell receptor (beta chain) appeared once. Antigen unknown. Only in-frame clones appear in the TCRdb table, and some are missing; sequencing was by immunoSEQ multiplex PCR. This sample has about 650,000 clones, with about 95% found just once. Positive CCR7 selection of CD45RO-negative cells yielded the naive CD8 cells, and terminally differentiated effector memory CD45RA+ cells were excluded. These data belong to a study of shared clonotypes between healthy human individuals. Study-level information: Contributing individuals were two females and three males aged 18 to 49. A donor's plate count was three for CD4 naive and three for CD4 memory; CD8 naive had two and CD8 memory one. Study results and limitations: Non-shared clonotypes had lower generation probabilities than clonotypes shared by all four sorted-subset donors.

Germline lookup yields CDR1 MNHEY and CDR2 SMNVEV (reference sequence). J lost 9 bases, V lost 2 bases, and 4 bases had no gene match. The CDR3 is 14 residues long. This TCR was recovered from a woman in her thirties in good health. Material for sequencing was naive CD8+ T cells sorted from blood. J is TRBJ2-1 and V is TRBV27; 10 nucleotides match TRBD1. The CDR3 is CASSLVGTGAEQFF. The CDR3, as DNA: TGTGCCAGCAGTTTAGTAGGGACAGGGGCTGAGCAGTTCTTC.